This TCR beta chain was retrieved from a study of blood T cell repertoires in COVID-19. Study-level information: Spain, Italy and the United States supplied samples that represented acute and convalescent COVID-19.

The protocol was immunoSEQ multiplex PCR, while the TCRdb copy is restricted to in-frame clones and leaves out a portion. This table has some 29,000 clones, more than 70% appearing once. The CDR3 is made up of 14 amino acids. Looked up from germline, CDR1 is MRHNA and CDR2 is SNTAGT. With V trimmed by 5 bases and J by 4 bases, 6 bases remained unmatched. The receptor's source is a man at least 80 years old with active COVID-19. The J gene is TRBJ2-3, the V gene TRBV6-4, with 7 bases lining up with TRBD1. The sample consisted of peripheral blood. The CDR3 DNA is TGTGCCAGCAGTTGGGGACAGTTGGCAGATACGCAGTATTTT. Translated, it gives CASSWGQLADTQYF.